The sequence of this T cell receptor (beta chain) was determined in a study of blood T cell repertoires in COVID-19. Overall study: Some COVID-19 samples were acute and others convalescent; all came from the United States, Italy and Spain. Nucleic acid was either cDNA or gDNA, and it came from T cells, B-cell-depleted T cells, or PBMCs.

Original methodology: Reference gene primers were amplified, and this amplification served to estimate nucleated cell counts. Assay used: immunoSEQ multiplex PCR; TCRdb lists only in-frame clones, some missing. V, J and clone size reflect that table, while D and trimming were determined from the DNA. The sample yields 260,000 or so clones, approximately 90% seen once. CDR3 size: 18 residues. Germline CDR1 is LGHNA and CDR2 is YSLEER. J was trimmed by 2 bases and V by 0 bases; bases with no gene match: 7. Living in about two dozen US areas, the participants were between about 18 and 90 years of age. Sequenced sample: PBMCs or T cells enriched from blood (not recorded which). The TCR sequence derives from a woman under 40 with acute COVID-19. The rearrangement links TRBV4-3 to TRBJ1-4; 9 nucleotides line up with TRBD1. CDR3 nucleotide sequence: TGCGCCAGCAGCCAAGACAGGACAGGGGAAGGGACTAATGAAAAACTGTTTTTT. Protein product: CASSQDRTGEGTNEKLFF.